This T cell receptor beta chain was identified in a study of blood T cell repertoires in COVID-19. Study in general: PBMCs, B-cell-depleted T cells, or T cells were the source of the cDNA or gDNA that made up the material.

With 8 bases clipped from V and 2 bases from J, the junction kept 8 bases outside the gene matches. Looked up from germline, CDR1 is ENHRY and CDR2 is SYGVKD. CDR3 length equals 15 residues. The assay was immunoSEQ multiplex PCR, and TCRdb's table has in-frame clones only and misses some. Here the sample spans some 45,000 clones, about nine tenths being singletons. This TCR derives from a human donor in a cohort sampled during active COVID-19. Material for sequencing was peripheral blood. The chain joins TRBV10-3 to TRBJ2-3; 9 bases align to TRBD2. CDR3 loop: CAIRLERGATDTQYF. CDR3 in DNA: TGTGCCATCCGGCTAGAGCGGGGGGCCACAGATACGCAGTATTTT.